The source of this T cell receptor (beta chain) is a study of tumor-infiltrating lymphocytes in primary liver carcinoma. Findings and limits, study-wide: Tumor top-250-clone fraction significantly exceeded that of blood (p = 0.039). Pairs comparing tumor with adjacent tissue or blood overlapped less than pairs drawn from tumor regions.

Between roughly 17 and 31 mg of unsorted bulk tissue served as the source from which RNA and DNA were co-extracted. The study enrolled treatment-naive patients with chronic HBV infection. This clonotype has a count of ten or more. The target antigen is unknown. The CDR3 has 17 amino acids. The V segment lost 9 bases and the J segment 1 base; nucleotides outside the gene matches: 10. TCR beta cDNA was reverse-transcribed from roughly 520 ng of total RNA. The reaction used a constant-region primer and ProtoScript II reverse transcriptase. A slightly modified ARM-PCR protocol with three nested multiplex PCR rounds produced these TCR beta libraries. The study ran its first two PCR rounds for roughly 10 cycles each, using TRBV1-TRBV30 forward primers and a C-beta reverse primer. A single record per CDR3 protein comes from TCRdb applying MiXCR to the multiplex PCR reads. The sample lists some 120,000 distinct CDR3 sequences; roughly three fifths were seen once.

The clonotype was recovered from a woman aged 55-70 years with primary liver carcinoma and hepatitis B virus infection. The sequenced material came from liver tumor tissue from sampling region 1. Documented subset: tumor region T1, superior pole. This chain uses TRBV12-3 or TRBV12-4 with TRBJ2-6; 9 positions match TRBD1. DNA of the CDR3: TGTGCCAGTACTCCGGGACAGGGACTTTCTGGGGCCAACGTCCTGACTTTC. Amino acid sequence: CASTPGQGLSGANVLTF.